These 19 T cell receptor beta chains were sequenced from one sample in a study of CD8+CD57+ T cells in acquired aplastic anemia. Genomic DNA provided the template from which TCR beta VDJ and CDR3 profiles were obtained. TCRdb independently ran MiXCR on the reads; one entry per CDR3 protein. This repertoire shows roughly 130,000 distinct CDR3 sequences, about 46% found once; its top ten account for under 3%. The sample consisted of sorted CD4+, CD8+, or CD8+CD57+ T cells (not recorded which) from PBMCs. These receptors came from a human donor in good health, serving as a control.

J is TRBJ2-7 and V is TRBV14; 9 bases line up with TRBD1. The CDR3 is 15 residues long. Germline lookup yields CDR1 SGHDN and CDR2 FVKESK. The V segment lost 0 bases and the J segment 5 bases; nucleotides outside the gene matches: 5. CDR3 sequence (DNA): TGTGCCAGCAGCCAAGATGGACAGGGGATGGACGAGCAGTACTTC. Translation gives CASSQDGQGMDEQYF.

This clonotype was picked up many times. The J gene is TRBJ2-7, the V gene TRBV7-2; D perhaps matches TRBD1 (6 bases). The CDR3 sequence is 13 residues long. V lost 8 bases, J lost 2 bases, and 13 bases lay in between. Germline V lookup: CDR1 SGHTA, CDR2 FQGNSA. CDR3 residues: CASRVGGPYEQYF. The DNA for the CDR3 is TGTGCCAGCCGGGTTGGGGGCCCCTACGAGCAGTACTTC.

The chain links TRBV20-1 to TRBJ2-7, with TRBD2 matching 10 bases. CDR3 length equals 16 residues. Germline V gives CDR1 DFQATT, CDR2 SNEGSKA (reference sequence). The J segment lost 5 bases and the V segment lost 0 bases, leaving 10 bases of the junction unmatched. The CDR3 DNA reads as TGCAGTGCTAGAGACCTCAAGCGGGGGGGAGTACACGAGCAGTACTTC. Translating it yields CSARDLKRGGVHEQYF.

The chain uses TRBV7-9 and TRBJ1-6; D unresolved. The CDR3 has 14 amino acids. Germline V gene sequence: CDR1 SEHNR, CDR2 FQNEAQ (reference sequence). V was shortened by 3 bases and J by 10 bases, with 13 bases between the two germline ends. The DNA for the CDR3 is TGTGCCAGCAGCTTCGAGGGCTCCGAATCACCCCTCCACTTT. It encodes CASSFEGSESPLHF.

This rearrangement joins TRBV19 to TRBJ1-5; D may be TRBD1 (5 bases). The germline V gene has CDR1 LNHDA and CDR2 SQIVND (reference sequence). Trimming shortened V by 3 bases and J by 1 base, and 10 bases separated the two germline ends. CDR3 length: 15 amino acids. The DNA of the CDR3 is TGTGCCAGTAGTATGGCTCGACAGAGCAATCAGCCCCAGCATTTT. This translates into CASSMARQSNQPQHF.

This chain uses TRBV25-1 with TRBJ1-3; D is unclear. V lost 6 bases and J lost 0, with 18 bases in between. Germline CDR1 and CDR2: MGHDK and SYGVNS. CDR3 length equals 17 residues. The CDR3 DNA sequence: TGTGCCAGCAGCCCTAATATATTACACCTCTCTGGAAACACCATATATTTT. It encodes CASSPNILHLSGNTIYF.

This clonotype was recorded many times. The CDR3 loop is CATSRDRPIIRRASQNTEAFF. DNA for the CDR3: TGTGCCACCAGCAGAGACCGTCCAATCATTCGTCGGGCCTCTCAGAACACTGAAGCTTTCTTT. The rearrangement joins TRBV15 to TRBJ1-1; no clear D. From germline, CDR1 is LNHNV and CDR2 YYDKDF (reference sequence). V shed 0 bases and J shed 1 base, with 27 bases lying between them. The CDR3 has 21 amino acids.

This clonotype was counted at least ten times. The chain couples TRBV6-1 to TRBJ2-3; 7 bases are a match to TRBD2. Germline values: CDR1 MNHNS, CDR2 SASEGT. The CDR3 extends over 13 amino acids. Germline trimming cut 2 bases from V and 5 bases from J; bases unmatched to any gene: 1. The CDR3 loop reads CASSEQRGDTQYF. CDR3 nucleotide sequence: TGTGCCAGCAGTGAACAGCGGGGAGATACGCAGTATTTT.

This clonotype has ten or more counts. The chain is built from TRBV9 and TRBJ1-1; unclear D gene. The germline V and J ends were trimmed by 2 bases and 1 base, with 9 bases remaining between them. This CDR3 spans 14 amino acids. CDR1 and CDR2 from the germline V gene are SGDLS and YYNGEE. The CDR3, as DNA: TGTGCCAGCAGCGTGATGCCAGAGAACACTGAAGCTTTCTTT. Translating it yields CASSVMPENTEAFF.

Details on this clonotype: A much larger clonotype is one base distant, so this may be a read error. CDR3 nucleotide sequence: TGTGCCAGCGGAAACGGTCATACAGGCGTCGAGGCTGAAGCTTTCTTT. It encodes CASGNGHTGVEAEAFF. This chain links TRBV6-2 or TRBV6-3 with TRBJ1-1; perhaps TRBD1 as D (5 bases). Trimming stripped 8 bases from V and 6 bases from J, with 25 bases between. The CDR3 is made up of 16 amino acids. Per germline, CDR1 MNHEY and CDR2 SVGEGT.

The V call is TRBV6-5, the J call TRBJ1-4, with a weak D call TRBD1 (5 bases). The CDR3 runs to 15 residues. The germline V and J ends were trimmed by 2 bases and 5 bases, with 12 bases remaining between them. Germline CDR1 reads MNHEY; CDR2 reads SVGAGI. CDR3 region: CASSYQWGSNEKLFF. The CDR3 coding sequence is TGTGCCAGCAGTTACCAATGGGGCAGCAATGAAAAACTGTTTTTT.

This clonotype was recorded at least ten times. The chain recombines TRBV7-3 with TRBJ2-7; no firm D call. This CDR3 region has 13 residues. Germline-derived CDR1 and CDR2 are SGHTA and FQGTGA. Trimming stripped 3 bases from V and 6 bases from J, with 12 bases between. The CDR3 protein is CASSLFPPAEQYF. CDR3 bases: TGTGCCAGCAGCTTGTTCCCGCCCGCCGAGCAGTACTTC.

The V and J genes are TRBV7-8 and TRBJ1-2; the D is unclear. Deletions cut 5 bases from V and 0 bases from J, with 13 bases between. The CDR3 covers 15 residues. The germline gives CDR1 SGHVS, CDR2 FQNEAQ. The CDR3: CASSPPGVTNYGYTF. DNA for the CDR3: TGTGCCAGCAGCCCACCCGGGGTTACTAACTATGGCTACACCTTC.

This clonotype was recorded only once. The chain links TRBV7-3 to TRBJ2-7; the D is unclear. The CDR3 spans 12 residues. V shed 3 bases and J shed 9 bases, with 12 bases lying between them. The germline CDR1 and CDR2 sequences are SGHTA and FQGTGA. The CDR3 region has the DNA TGTGCCAGCAGCTTGGGCAGTAACGGGCAGTACTTC. Residues: CASSLGSNGQYF.

Ten or more counts support this clonotype. V gene TRBV6-2 or TRBV6-3 combines with J gene TRBJ1-2; D remains ambiguous. V was pared by 0 bases and J by 11 bases, with 25 bases between. Germline CDR1 and CDR2: MNHEY and SVGEGT. The CDR3 spans 17 residues. The CDR3, as DNA: TGTGCCAGCAGTTACTCGATTAACACCCCACTCCTGATAGATTACACCTTC. Translated, it gives CASSYSINTPLLIDYTF.

The chain carries TRBV10-3 and TRBJ2-6; 10 bases align to TRBD1. V lost 5 bases and J lost 0; bases outside the gene matches: 4. Germline CDR1 ENHRY, CDR2 SYGVKD. This CDR3 spans 17 amino acids. The CDR3 spells CAISPGQGISGANVLTF. The CDR3 DNA follows: TGTGCCATCAGTCCGGGACAGGGGATCTCTGGGGCCAACGTCCTGACTTTC.

The V and J genes are TRBV11-2 and TRBJ1-6; D is unresolved. Germline values: CDR1 SGHAT, CDR2 FQNNGV. This CDR3 has 14 residues. Trimming stripped 5 bases from V and 7 bases from J, with 12 bases between. The CDR3 protein is CASSQASPNSPLHF. DNA of the CDR3: TGTGCCAGCAGCCAAGCGTCCCCCAATTCACCCCTCCACTTT. The complete variable domain, with remaining parts taken from reference TRBV11-2 and TRBJ1-6, reads EAGVAQSPRYKIIEKRQSVAFWCNPISGHATLYWYQQILGQGPKLLIQFQNNGVVDDSQLPKDRFSAERLKGVDSTLKIQPAKLEDSAVYLCASSQASPNSPLHFGNGTRLTVT.

In the case of this clonotype: A much larger clone lies a single base off, so this may be a read error. The chain has TRBV27 and TRBJ2-7, with TRBD1 matching over 9 bases. This CDR3 contains 14 residues. From germline, CDR1 is MNHEY and CDR2 SMNVEV (reference sequence). The CDR3 DNA reads as TGTGCCAGCAGTTCTAGACAGGGGGGCTACGGGCAGTACTTC. Encoded protein: CASSSRQGGYGQYF.

This clonotype was counted ten times or more. CDR3 nucleotides: TGCAGCGTTGCAAAGGGGGCGGGAGAGACCCAGTACTTC. This encodes CSVAKGAGETQYF. This chain connects TRBV29-1 to TRBJ2-5; 7 nucleotides align to TRBD1. Trimming at V came to 4 bases and at J to 4 bases, leaving 6 bases not matched to a gene. Germline V CDR1 and CDR2: SQVTM, ANQGSEA. This CDR3 has 13 residues.